The clone carrying this T cell receptor beta chain was detected ten times or more. Its antigen is unidentified. This sample was included in a study of T cells after yellow fever vaccination. Study-level points and caveats: At 95% to 98% for CD4 and over 80% for CD8, most primary-vaccination clones showed up again after the booster. Only a minor proportion of clonotypes was detected across both CD4 and CD8 compartments.

The CDR3 spans 12 residues. Germline trimming cut 8 bases from V and 2 bases from J; bases unmatched to any gene: 1. Germline CDR1 MNHNY, CDR2 SVGAGI (reference sequence). In making TCR cDNA, 5'RACE template switching added a universal primer site and UMIs to it. TCRdb reprocessed the 5' RACE reads with MiXCR, giving one entry per CDR3 protein. Here the sample spans some 29,000 distinct CDR3 sequences, about 5% being singletons. The chain has TRBV6-6 and TRBJ2-5; 8 nucleotides match TRBD2. Sequenced here: CD8+ T cells sorted from PBMCs, sampled 10 days after the yellow fever booster vaccination. This TCR came from a man under 40 who received the YFV17D yellow fever vaccine. CDR3 sequence: CASRGGQETQYF. The CDR3 DNA reads TGTGCCAGCCGGGGGGGTCAAGAGACCCAGTACTTC.